Described below is a single T cell receptor (beta chain) sequence and its context. Its target is unknown. Blood CD8+ and CD4+ T cells underwent high-throughput TCR beta sequencing. These data belong to a study of CD8 T cells in Susac syndrome. Study-wide context: When their blood was taken, the Susac syndrome patients had either not yet had any therapy, were taking corticosteroids, or were taking intravenous immunoglobulin alone. Study results and limitations: There was no clonal expansion in the CD4+ T cell repertoires of Susac syndrome.

V was trimmed by 3 bases and J by 2 bases, leaving 3 bases between them. The germline V gene encodes CDR1 SGHNT and CDR2 YENEEA. This CDR3 contains 12 residues. A quantity of 0.5 to 1 ug RNA underwent reverse transcription using random hexamers. The TCR beta CDR3 was amplified by immunoSEQ multiplex PCR across 54 Vbeta, 13 Jbeta. MiXCR, applied by TCRdb to the immunoSEQ multiplex PCR reads, yields one record per CDR3 protein. The sample has 71,000 or so distinct CDR3 sequences; roughly 93% are singletons. The V gene is TRBV11-3, the J gene TRBJ2-3; D is ambiguous. This sequence was found in a human donor with Susac syndrome. Sequencing input: CD4+ T cells from PBMCs. In DNA form, the CDR3 reads TGTGCCAGCAGCTTCCACACAGATACGCAGTATTTT. It translates to CASSFHTDTQYF.